Described below is a single TCR beta chain sequence and its context. The sample originates from a study of T cell changes during pregnancy in multiple sclerosis. After removal of 6 bases from V and 7 bases from J, the junction contained 6 bases not matched to a gene. This CDR3 contains 14 residues. Germline V gene lookup returns CDR1 MNHEY and CDR2 SMNVEV (reference sequence). Using immunoSEQ multiplex PCR, the repertoire was profiled, and TCRdb retains in-frame clones only, with some absent. The sample lists tens of thousands of clones, roughly 90% occurring once. This sequence joins TRBV27 and TRBJ2-2; 9 nucleotides line up with TRBD1. Here the sequenced sample was peripheral blood, taken in the first trimester of pregnancy. The clonotype comes from a female donor in good health, enrolled as a control in a pregnancy study. The DNA for the CDR3 is TGTGCCAGCAGCCGGGACAGGGTGGGCGGGGAGCTGTTTTTT. Translated, it gives CASSRDRVGGELFF.